These 9 T cell receptor beta chains came from one sample sequenced in a study of blood T cell repertoires in COVID-19. The protocol was immunoSEQ multiplex PCR, while the TCRdb copy is restricted to in-frame clones and leaves out a portion. In the table there are 50,000 to 75,000 clones, over 65% of which are singletons. Sequenced sample: peripheral blood. The receptors shown here come from a man older than 75 with active or convalescent COVID-19.

The chain employs TRBV18 and TRBJ2-7, with 10 bases that match TRBD1. The V segment lost 3 bases and the J segment 4 bases; nucleotides outside the gene matches: 9. The CDR3 sequence is 16 residues long. Germline lookup yields CDR1 KGHSH and CDR2 LQKENI. DNA of the CDR3: TGTGCCAGCTCACCGATGGAGGGGACAGGGGCTTACGAGCAGTACTTC. Its protein is CASSPMEGTGAYEQYF.

The chain carries TRBV2 and TRBJ2-7; 11 bases agree with TRBD1. CDR3 length equals 12 residues. From germline, CDR1 is SNHLY and CDR2 FYNNEI. J gave up 5 bases and V 8 bases, and 2 bases lay outside the gene matches. The CDR3 DNA reads as TGTGCCAGCGGGGGACAGGGGGACGAGCAGTACTTC. Amino acid sequence: CASGGQGDEQYF.

This clone was seen once. The chain uses TRBV5-5 and TRBJ1-3, with 7 bases identical to TRBD1. After removal of 0 bases from V and 4 bases from J, the junction contained 4 bases not matched to a gene. Germline lookup yields CDR1 SGHKS and CDR2 YYEKEE (reference sequence). This CDR3 is 15 amino acids long. For the CDR3, the DNA is TGTGCCAGCAGCTTGGCCCTGGGACAGGGAAACACCATATATTTT. Its translation: CASSLALGQGNTIYF.

This clone was picked up many times. This chain uses TRBV30 with TRBJ2-7, with 7 bases aligning to TRBD1. V lost 3 bases to trimming and J lost 7 bases; unmatched junction nucleotides: 15. The germline V gene encodes CDR1 GTSNPN and CDR2 SVGIG (reference sequence). The CDR3 consists of 15 residues. This CDR3 reads CAWRNRDSGVREQYF. CDR3 sequence (DNA): TGTGCCTGGAGGAATCGGGACAGTGGGGTCAGAGAGCAGTACTTC. The full variable domain, in which reference TRBV30 and TRBJ2-7 provide the parts outside the CDR3, is SQTIHQWPATLVQPVGSPLSLECTVEGTSNPNLYWYRQAAGRGLQLLFYSVGIGQISSEVPQNLSASRPQDRQFILSSKKLLLSDSGFYLCAWRNRDSGVREQYFGPGTRLTVT.

This chain uses TRBV19 with TRBJ1-1, with unresolved D. The CDR3 has 13 residues. Germline V gene lookup returns CDR1 LNHDA and CDR2 SQIVND (reference sequence). Trimming shortened V by 3 bases and J by 3 bases, and 8 bases separated the two germline ends. The CDR3: CASSIAVDTEAFF. The CDR3 DNA reads as TGTGCCAGTAGTATCGCAGTGGACACTGAAGCTTTCTTT.

The chain combines TRBV11-2 with TRBJ1-2; 7 bases agree with TRBD1. Losses at the gene ends were 2 bases for V and 6 bases for J; bases not matched to a gene: 6. Germline V gene lookup returns CDR1 SGHAT and CDR2 FQNNGV. The CDR3 runs 14 residues. CDR3 region: CASSLRTGSNGYTF. CDR3 coding DNA: TGTGCCAGCAGCTTAAGGACAGGTTCGAATGGCTACACCTTC. The variable domain in full, completed from reference TRBV11-2 and TRBJ1-2, reads EAGVAQSPRYKIIEKRQSVAFWCNPISGHATLYWYQQILGQGPKLLIQFQNNGVVDDSQLPKDRFSAERLKGVDSTLKIQPAKLEDSAVYLCASSLRTGSNGYTFGSGTRLTVV.

The chain joins TRBV4-2 to TRBJ2-7, with 7 bases aligning to TRBD2. CDR3 length: 14 amino acids. Germline CDR1 and CDR2: LGHNA and YNFKEQ. The trim removed 0 bases at V and 7 bases at J, leaving 6 bases unmatched. CDR3 amino acids: CASSQEWRGKEQYF. CDR3 DNA sequence: TGTGCCAGCAGCCAAGAATGGCGGGGGAAAGAGCAGTACTTC.

The chain links TRBV7-2 to TRBJ1-2, with D unclear. Germline V gives CDR1 SGHTA, CDR2 FQGNSA. The CDR3 sequence is 14 residues long. V shed 2 bases and J shed 0 bases, with 7 bases lying between them. CDR3 in DNA: TGTGCCAGCAGCTTATGGCAGACTAACTATGGCTACACCTTC. It yields the protein CASSLWQTNYGYTF.

The chain joins TRBV2 to TRBJ1-3; a weak D match, TRBD1 (6 bases). V was clipped by 6 bases and J by 6 bases, with 15 bases between them. The germline gives CDR1 SNHLY, CDR2 FYNNEI. This CDR3 comprises 14 residues. The CDR3 loop is CASSQTGNPNTIYF. Here the CDR3 DNA reads TGTGCCAGCAGCCAGACAGGCAACCCAAACACCATATATTTT.